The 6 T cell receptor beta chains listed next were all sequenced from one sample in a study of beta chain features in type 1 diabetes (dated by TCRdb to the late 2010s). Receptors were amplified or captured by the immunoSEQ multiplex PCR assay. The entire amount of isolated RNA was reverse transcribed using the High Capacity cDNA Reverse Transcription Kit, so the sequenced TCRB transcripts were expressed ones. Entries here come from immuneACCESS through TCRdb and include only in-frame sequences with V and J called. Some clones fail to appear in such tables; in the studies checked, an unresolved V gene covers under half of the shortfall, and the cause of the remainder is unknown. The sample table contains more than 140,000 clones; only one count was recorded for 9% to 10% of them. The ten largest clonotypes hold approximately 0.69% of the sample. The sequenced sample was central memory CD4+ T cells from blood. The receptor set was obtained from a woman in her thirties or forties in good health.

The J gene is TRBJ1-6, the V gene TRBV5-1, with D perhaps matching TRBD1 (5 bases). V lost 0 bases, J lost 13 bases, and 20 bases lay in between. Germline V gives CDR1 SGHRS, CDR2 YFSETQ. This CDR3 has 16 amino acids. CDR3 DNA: TGCGCCAGCAGCTTGGGATCCCCTAAAGGGGATGCGCCCCTCCACTTT. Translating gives CASSLGSPKGDAPLHF.

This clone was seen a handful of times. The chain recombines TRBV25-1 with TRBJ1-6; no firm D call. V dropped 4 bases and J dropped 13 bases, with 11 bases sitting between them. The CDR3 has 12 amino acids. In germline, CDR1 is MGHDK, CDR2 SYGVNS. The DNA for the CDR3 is TGTGCCAGCAGTGCACATCGGGGTCCCCTCCACTTT. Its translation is CASSAHRGPLHF.

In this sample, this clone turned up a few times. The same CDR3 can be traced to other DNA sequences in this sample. The CDR3 sequence: CASTRGEGETQYF. The CDR3, as DNA: TGCGCCAGCACTAGGGGGGAGGGGGAGACCCAGTACTTC. This chain joins TRBV10-2 and TRBJ2-5, with D maybe TRBD2 (7 bases). CDR1 and CDR2 (germline): WSHSY, SAAADI. The CDR3 length is 13 residues. Trimming took 7 bases from V and 5 from J, leaving 14 bases between them.

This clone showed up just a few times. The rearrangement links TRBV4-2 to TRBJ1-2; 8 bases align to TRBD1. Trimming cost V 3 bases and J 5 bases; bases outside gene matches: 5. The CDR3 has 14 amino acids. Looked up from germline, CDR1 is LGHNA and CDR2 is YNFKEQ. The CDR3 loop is CASSQSGQGYGYTF. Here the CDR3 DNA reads TGTGCCAGCAGCCAGTCTGGACAGGGTTATGGCTACACCTTC.

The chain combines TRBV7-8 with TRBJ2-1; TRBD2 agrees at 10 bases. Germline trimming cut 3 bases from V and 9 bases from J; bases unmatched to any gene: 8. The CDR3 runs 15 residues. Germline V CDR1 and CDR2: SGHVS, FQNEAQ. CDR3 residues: CASSFSGTSEGEQFF. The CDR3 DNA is TGTGCCAGCAGCTTCTCCGGGACTAGCGAGGGTGAGCAGTTCTTC.

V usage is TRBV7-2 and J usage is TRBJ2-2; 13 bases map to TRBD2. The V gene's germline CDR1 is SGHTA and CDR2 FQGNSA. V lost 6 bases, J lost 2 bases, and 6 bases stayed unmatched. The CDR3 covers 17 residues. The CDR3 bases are TGTGCCAGCAGTCCCCGACTAGCGGGGGGTAACACCGGGGAGCTGTTTTTT. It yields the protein CASSPRLAGGNTGELFF.